The T cell receptor beta chain described here comes from a study of T cells in Graves' hyperthyroidism and ophthalmopathy. Looking at the study overall: At the time of initial diagnosis and before any treatment, peripheral blood was collected.

Findings and limits, study-wide: Stable hyperthyroidism was separated from ophthalmopathy by a model based on 13 V-J features. Blood also carried most thyroid clonotypes expanded above 0.001.

On this clonotype: Its target is unknown.

TCR beta CDR3 sequences were amplified from RNA transcripts. TCR CDR3 regions were first amplified by RT-PCR with HTBI primers. TCRdb reprocessed the multiplex PCR reads with MiXCR, giving one entry per CDR3 protein. The table has 700,000 or so distinct CDR3 sequences, about a sixth seen once. The length of the CDR3 is 15 residues. From germline, CDR1 is SGHNT and CDR2 YENEEA. After removal of 4 bases from V and 0 bases from J, the junction contained 2 bases not matched to a gene. The chain links TRBV11-3 to TRBJ2-4; TRBD1 matches 8 bases. The receptor was derived from a man younger than 35 with Graves' hyperthyroidism. The sequenced material came from blood. The CDR3 sequence is CASSSRGLAKNIQYF. For the CDR3, the DNA is TGTGCCAGCAGCTCCAGGGGGCTAGCCAAAAACATTCAGTACTTC.